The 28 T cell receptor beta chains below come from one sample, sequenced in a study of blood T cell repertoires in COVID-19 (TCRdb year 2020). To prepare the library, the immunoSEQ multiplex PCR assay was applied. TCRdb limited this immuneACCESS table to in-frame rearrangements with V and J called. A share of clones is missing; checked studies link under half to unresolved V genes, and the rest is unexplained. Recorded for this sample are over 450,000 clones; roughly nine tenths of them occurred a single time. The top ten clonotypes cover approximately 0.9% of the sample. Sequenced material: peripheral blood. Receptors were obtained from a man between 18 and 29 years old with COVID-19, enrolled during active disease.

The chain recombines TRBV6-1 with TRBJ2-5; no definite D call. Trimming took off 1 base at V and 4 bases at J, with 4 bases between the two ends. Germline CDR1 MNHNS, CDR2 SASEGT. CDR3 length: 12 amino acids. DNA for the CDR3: TGTGCCAGCAGTGAAGGTATAGAGACCCAGTACTTC. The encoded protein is CASSEGIETQYF.

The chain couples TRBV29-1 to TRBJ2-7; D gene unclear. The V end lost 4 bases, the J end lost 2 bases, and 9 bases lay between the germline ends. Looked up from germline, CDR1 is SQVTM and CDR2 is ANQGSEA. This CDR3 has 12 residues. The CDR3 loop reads CSVGGDPYEQYF. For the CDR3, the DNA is TGCAGCGTTGGAGGCGACCCCTACGAGCAGTACTTC.

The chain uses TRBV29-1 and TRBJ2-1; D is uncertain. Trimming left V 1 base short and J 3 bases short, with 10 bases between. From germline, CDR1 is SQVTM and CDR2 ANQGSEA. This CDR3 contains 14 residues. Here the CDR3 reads CSVEVTSGYNEQFF. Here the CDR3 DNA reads TGCAGCGTTGAAGTGACGTCGGGCTACAATGAGCAGTTCTTC.

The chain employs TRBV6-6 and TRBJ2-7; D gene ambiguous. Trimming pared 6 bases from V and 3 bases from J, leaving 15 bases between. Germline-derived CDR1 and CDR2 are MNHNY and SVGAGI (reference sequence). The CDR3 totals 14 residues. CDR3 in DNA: TGTGCCAGCAGCAACATCGATGGGCGCTACGAGCAGTACTTC. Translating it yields CASSNIDGRYEQYF.

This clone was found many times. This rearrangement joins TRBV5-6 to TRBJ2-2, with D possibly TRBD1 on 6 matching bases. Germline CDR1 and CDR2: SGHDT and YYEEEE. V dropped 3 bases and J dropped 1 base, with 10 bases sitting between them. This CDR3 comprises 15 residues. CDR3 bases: TGTGCCAGCAGCTGGTGGGGGCGGAACACCGGGGAGCTGTTTTTT. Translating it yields CASSWWGRNTGELFF.

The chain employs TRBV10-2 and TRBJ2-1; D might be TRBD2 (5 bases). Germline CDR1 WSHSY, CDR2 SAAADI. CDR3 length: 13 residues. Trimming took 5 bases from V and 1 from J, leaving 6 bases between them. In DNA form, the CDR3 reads TGCGCCAGCAGTCCGGGATCCTACAATGAGCAGTTCTTC. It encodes CASSPGSYNEQFF.

CDR3 sequence (DNA): TGTGCCAGCAGTGAATACGGGACAGGGGGCGGAGGTGGAAACACCATATATTTT. As protein: CASSEYGTGGGGGNTIYF. The chain joins TRBV6-1 to TRBJ1-3, with 12 positions matching TRBD1. With 2 bases clipped from V and 3 bases from J, the junction kept 8 bases outside the gene matches. CDR1 and CDR2 (germline): MNHNS, SASEGT. The CDR3 is 18 residues long.

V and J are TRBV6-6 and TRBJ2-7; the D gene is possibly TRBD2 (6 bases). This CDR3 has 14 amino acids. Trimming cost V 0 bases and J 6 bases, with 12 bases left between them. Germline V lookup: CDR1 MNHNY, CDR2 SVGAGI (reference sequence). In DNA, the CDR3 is TGTGCCAGCAGTTACTCGACGGGAGCATCCGAGCAGTACTTC. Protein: CASSYSTGASEQYF.

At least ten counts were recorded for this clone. CDR3 DNA: TGTGCCAGCAGTCGGACTAGCGGACCCGAGCAGTTCTTC. This codes for CASSRTSGPEQFF. V gene TRBV6-5 combines with J gene TRBJ2-1; 10 bases align to TRBD2. Germline V CDR1 and CDR2: MNHEY, SVGAGI. The V gene end was trimmed by 5 bases and the J gene end by 10 bases; junction bases not matched to a gene: 5. The CDR3 consists of 13 residues.

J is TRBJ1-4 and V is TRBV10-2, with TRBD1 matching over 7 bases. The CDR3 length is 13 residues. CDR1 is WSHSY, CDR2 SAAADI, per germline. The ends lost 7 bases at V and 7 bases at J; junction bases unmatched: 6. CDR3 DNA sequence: TGCGCCAGCAAAGACAGGGCCCTTGAAAAACTGTTTTTT. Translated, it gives CASKDRALEKLFF.

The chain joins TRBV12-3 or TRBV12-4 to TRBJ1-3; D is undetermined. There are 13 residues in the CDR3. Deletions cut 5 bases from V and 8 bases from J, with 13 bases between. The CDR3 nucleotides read TGTGCCAGCAGTGCCAATATGGAGGACACCATATATTTT. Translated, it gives CASSANMEDTIYF.

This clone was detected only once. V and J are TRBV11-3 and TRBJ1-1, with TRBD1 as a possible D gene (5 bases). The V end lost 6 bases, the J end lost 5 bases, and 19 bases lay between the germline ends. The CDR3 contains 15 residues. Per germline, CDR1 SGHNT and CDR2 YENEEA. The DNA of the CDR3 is TGTGCCAGCAGGGGGGGAGGGAGGCGTGGAACTGAAGCTTTCTTT. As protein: CASRGGGRRGTEAFF.

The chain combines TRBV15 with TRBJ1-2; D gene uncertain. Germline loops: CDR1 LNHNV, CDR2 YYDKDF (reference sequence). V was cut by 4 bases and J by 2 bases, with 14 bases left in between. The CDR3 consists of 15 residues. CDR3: CATSIGRGQNYGYTF. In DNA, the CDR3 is TGTGCCACCAGCATCGGCAGAGGGCAGAACTATGGCTACACCTTC. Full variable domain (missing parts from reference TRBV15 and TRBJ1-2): DAMVIQNPRYQVTQFGKPVTLSCSQTLNHNVMYWYQQKSSQAPKLLFHYYDKDFNNEADTPDNFQSRRPNTSFCFLDIRSPGLGDTAMYLCATSIGRGQNYGYTFGSGTRLTVV.

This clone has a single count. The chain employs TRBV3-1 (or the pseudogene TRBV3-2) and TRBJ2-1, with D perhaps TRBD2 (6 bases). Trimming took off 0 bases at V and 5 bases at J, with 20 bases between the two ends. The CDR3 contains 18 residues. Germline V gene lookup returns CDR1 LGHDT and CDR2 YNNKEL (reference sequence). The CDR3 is CASSQDRGLAGLDNEQFF. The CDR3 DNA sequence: TGTGCCAGCAGCCAAGATCGGGGGTTGGCGGGCCTAGACAATGAGCAGTTCTTC.

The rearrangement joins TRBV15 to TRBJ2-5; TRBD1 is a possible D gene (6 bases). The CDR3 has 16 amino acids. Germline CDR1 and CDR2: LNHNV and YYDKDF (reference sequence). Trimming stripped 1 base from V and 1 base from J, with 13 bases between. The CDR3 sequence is CATSRAGAGAQETQYF. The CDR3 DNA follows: TGTGCCACCAGCAGAGCTGGGGCAGGGGCCCAAGAGACCCAGTACTTC.

The CDR3 coding sequence is TGCGCCAGCAGCTTCCGGGACAGGGATCTCAATGAGCAGTTCTTC. It yields the protein CASSFRDRDLNEQFF. The chain carries TRBV5-1 and TRBJ2-1, with 9 positions matching TRBD1. This CDR3 spans 15 amino acids. The junction had 6 bases not matched to a gene; V was cut back by 2 bases and J by 6 bases. Looked up from germline, CDR1 is SGHRS and CDR2 is YFSETQ. Supplemented by reference TRBV5-1 and TRBJ2-1, the full variable domain reads KAGVTQTPRYLIKTRGQQVTLSCSPISGHRSVSWYQQTPGQGLQFLFEYFSETQRNKGNFPGRFSGRQFSNSRSEMNVSTLELGDSALYLCASSFRDRDLNEQFFGPGTRLTVL.

DNA for the CDR3: TGTGCCAGCAGCATAAATCCAACTAGCGGGTCCTACGAGCAGTACTTC. It encodes CASSINPTSGSYEQYF. The chain links TRBV13 to TRBJ2-7, with 9 bases identical to TRBD2. With 5 bases clipped from V and 1 base from J, the junction kept 9 bases outside the gene matches. The V gene's germline CDR1 is PRHDT and CDR2 FYEKMQ (reference sequence). CDR3 length: 16 residues.

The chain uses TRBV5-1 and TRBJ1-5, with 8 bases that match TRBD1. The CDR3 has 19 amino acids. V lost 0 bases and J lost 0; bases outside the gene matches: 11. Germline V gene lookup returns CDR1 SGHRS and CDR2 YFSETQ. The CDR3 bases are TGCGCCAGCAGCTTGGTAGCGCCCGGACAGGGTTATAGCAATCAGCCCCAGCATTTT. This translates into CASSLVAPGQGYSNQPQHF. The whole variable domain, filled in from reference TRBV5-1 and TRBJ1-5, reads KAGVTQTPRYLIKTRGQQVTLSCSPISGHRSVSWYQQTPGQGLQFLFEYFSETQRNKGNFPGRFSGRQFSNSRSEMNVSTLELGDSALYLCASSLVAPGQGYSNQPQHFGDGTRLSIL.

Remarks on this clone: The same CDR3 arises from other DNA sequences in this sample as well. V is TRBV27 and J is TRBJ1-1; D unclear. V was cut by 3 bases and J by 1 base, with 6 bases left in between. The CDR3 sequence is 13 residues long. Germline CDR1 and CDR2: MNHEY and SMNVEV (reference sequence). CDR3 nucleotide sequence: TGTGCCAGCAGTTTTAGAGAGAACACTGAAGCTTTCTTT. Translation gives CASSFRENTEAFF.

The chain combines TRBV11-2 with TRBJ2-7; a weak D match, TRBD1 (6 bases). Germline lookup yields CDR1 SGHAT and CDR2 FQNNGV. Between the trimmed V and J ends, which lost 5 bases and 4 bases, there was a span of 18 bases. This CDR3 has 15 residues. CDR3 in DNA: TGTGCCAGCAGCCGGTCACCAGGGGTCGGATACGAGCAGTACTTC. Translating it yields CASSRSPGVGYEQYF.

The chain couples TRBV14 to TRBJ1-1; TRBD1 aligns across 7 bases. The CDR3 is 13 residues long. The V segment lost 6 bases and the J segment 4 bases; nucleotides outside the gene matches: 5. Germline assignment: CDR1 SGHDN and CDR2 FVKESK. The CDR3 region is CASSLTGSTEAFF. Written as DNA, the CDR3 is TGTGCCAGCAGTCTGACAGGGTCCACTGAAGCTTTCTTT. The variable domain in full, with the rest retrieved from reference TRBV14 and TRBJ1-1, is EAGVTQFPSHSVIEKGQTVTLRCDPISGHDNLYWYRRVMGKEIKFLLHFVKESKQDESGMPNNRFLAERTGGTYSTLKVQPAELEDSGVYFCASSLTGSTEAFFGQGTRLTVV.

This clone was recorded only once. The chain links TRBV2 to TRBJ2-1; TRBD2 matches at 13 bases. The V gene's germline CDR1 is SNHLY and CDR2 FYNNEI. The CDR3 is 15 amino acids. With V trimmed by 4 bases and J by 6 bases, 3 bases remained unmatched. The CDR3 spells CASSAGTSGVNEQFF. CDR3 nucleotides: TGTGCCAGCAGTGCCGGGACTAGCGGGGTCAATGAGCAGTTCTTC.

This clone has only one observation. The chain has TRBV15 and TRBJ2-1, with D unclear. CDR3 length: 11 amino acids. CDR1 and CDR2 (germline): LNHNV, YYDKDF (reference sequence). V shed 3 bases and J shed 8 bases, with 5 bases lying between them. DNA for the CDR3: TGTGCCACCAGCAGCATTTATGAGCAGTTCTTC. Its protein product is CATSSIYEQFF.

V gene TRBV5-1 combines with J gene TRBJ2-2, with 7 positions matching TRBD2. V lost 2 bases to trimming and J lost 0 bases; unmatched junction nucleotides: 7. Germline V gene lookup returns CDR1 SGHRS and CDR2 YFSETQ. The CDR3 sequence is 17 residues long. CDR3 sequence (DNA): TGCGCCAGCAGCTTATCGACTAGCAGAGCGAACACCGGGGAGCTGTTTTTT. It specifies CASSLSTSRANTGELFF.

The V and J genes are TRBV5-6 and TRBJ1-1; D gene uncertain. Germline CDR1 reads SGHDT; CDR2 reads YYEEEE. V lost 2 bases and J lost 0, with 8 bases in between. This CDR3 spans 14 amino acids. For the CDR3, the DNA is TGTGCCAGCAGCTTATATAGCTTGAACACTGAAGCTTTCTTT. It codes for CASSLYSLNTEAFF.

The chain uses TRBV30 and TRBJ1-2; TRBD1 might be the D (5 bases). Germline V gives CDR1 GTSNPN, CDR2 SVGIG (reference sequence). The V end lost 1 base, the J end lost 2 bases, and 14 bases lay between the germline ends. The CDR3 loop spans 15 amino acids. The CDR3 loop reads CAWSEGREGNYGYTF. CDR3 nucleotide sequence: TGTGCCTGGAGTGAAGGCAGGGAGGGAAACTATGGCTACACCTTC.

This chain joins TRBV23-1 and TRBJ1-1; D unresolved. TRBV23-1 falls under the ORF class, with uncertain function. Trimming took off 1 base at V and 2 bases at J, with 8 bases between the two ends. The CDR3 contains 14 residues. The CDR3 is CASSQWAENTEAFF. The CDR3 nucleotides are TGCGCCAGCAGTCAATGGGCAGAAAACACTGAAGCTTTCTTT.

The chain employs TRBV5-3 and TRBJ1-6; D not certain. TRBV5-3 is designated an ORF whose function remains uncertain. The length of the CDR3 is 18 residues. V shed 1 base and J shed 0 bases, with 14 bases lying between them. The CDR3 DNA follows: TGTGCCAGAAGCTTGTGCGTGGGCCCCAGCTCCTATAATTCACCCCTCCACTTT. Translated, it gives CARSLCVGPSSYNSPLHF.